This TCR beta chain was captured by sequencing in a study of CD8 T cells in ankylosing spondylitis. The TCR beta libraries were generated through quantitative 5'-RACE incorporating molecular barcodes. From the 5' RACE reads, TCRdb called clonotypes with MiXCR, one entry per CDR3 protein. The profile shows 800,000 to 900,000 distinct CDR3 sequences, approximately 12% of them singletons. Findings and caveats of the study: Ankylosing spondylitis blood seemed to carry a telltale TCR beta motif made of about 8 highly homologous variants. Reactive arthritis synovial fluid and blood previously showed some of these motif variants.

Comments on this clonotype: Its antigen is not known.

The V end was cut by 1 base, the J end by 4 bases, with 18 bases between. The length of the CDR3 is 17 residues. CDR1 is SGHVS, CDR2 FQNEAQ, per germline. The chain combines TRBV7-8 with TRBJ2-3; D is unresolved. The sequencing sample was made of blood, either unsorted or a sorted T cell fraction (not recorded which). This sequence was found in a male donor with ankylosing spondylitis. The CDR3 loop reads CASSLGGRGSIADTQYF. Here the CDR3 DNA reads TGTGCCAGCAGCTTAGGTGGGCGTGGGTCCATCGCAGATACGCAGTATTTT.